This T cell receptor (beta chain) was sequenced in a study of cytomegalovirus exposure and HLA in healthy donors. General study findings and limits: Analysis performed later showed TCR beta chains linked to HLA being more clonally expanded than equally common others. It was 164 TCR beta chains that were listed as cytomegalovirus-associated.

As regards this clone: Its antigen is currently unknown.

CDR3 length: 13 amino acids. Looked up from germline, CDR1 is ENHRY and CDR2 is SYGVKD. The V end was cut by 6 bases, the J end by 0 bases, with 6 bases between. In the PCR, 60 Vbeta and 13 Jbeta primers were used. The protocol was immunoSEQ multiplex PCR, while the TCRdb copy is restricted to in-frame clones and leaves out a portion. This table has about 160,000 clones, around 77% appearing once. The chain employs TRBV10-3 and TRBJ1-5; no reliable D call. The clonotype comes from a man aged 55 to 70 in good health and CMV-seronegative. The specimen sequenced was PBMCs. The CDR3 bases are TGTGCCATCAGGAGAGATAGCAATCAGCCCCAGCATTTT. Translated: CAIRRDSNQPQHF.